Below, 4 T cell receptor beta chains from the same sample are listed, as sequenced in a study of T cells after yellow fever vaccination. TCRdb reprocessed the 5' RACE reads via MiXCR and lists one record per CDR3 protein. The sample shows about 340,000 distinct CDR3 sequences, about 12% of them seen only once. The material sequenced was CD4+ T cells sorted from PBMCs, taken 15 days after the yellow fever booster vaccination. All receptors derive from a man aged 18 to 30 who received the YFV17D yellow fever vaccine.

The genes are TRBV12-3 or TRBV12-4 and TRBJ2-2; weak D call: TRBD2 (5 bases). CDR3 length: 14 residues. Trimming removed 11 bases at V and 4 bases at J, with 17 bases between. CDR3 coding DNA: TGTGCCGAGCGGTCGGCATCAGGCACCGGGGAGCTGTTTTTT. Translating gives CAERSASGTGELFF.

The chain couples TRBV14 to TRBJ1-4, with D unresolved. V lost 2 bases to trimming and J lost 1 base, with 8 bases between them. Per germline, CDR1 SGHDN and CDR2 FVKESK. The CDR3 is made up of 15 amino acids. Here the CDR3 DNA reads TGTGCCAGCAGCCAATCGCTTCTAACTAATGAAAAACTGTTTTTT. This gives the protein CASSQSLLTNEKLFF.

This clonotype was seen a handful of times. This rearrangement joins TRBV3-1 to TRBJ1-6, with 8 positions matching TRBD1. The germline CDR1 and CDR2 sequences are LGHDT and YNNKEL (reference sequence). The CDR3 has 16 residues. Trimming at V came to 1 base and at J to 9 bases, leaving 8 bases not matched to a gene. CDR3 loop: CASSQGMQGASSPLHF. CDR3 in DNA: TGTGCCAGCAGCCAAGGGATGCAGGGGGCTAGTTCACCCCTCCACTTT.

This chain uses TRBV7-2 with TRBJ1-2, with D possibly TRBD1 on 5 matching bases. V was cut by 8 bases and J by 3 bases, with 22 bases left in between. This CDR3 spans 16 amino acids. Germline V gene lookup returns CDR1 SGHTA and CDR2 FQGNSA. CDR3 nucleotide sequence: TGTGCCAGCCGCGCCTCGGTTTGGGGCGGTGACTATGGCTACACCTTC. Translation gives CASRASVWGGDYGYTF.